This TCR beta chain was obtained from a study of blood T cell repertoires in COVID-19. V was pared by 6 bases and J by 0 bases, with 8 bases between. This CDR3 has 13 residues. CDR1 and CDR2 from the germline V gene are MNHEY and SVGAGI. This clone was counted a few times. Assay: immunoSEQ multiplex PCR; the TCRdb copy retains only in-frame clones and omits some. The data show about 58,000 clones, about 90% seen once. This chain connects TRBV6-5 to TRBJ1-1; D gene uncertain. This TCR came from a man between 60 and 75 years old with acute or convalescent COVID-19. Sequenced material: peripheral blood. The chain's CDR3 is CASRARMNTEAFF. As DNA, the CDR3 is TGTGCCAGCAGGGCCAGGATGAACACTGAAGCTTTCTTT.